This T cell receptor (beta chain) was observed in a study of metastatic and nonmetastatic thyroid tumors (dated by TCRdb to about 2020). The study in broad terms: For patients with malignant and with benign thyroid disease, the researchers compared repertoires between peripheral blood samples and tumor or nodule tissue samples.

Libraries were made using PCR. Sequencing used an Illumina HiSeq 4000. High-throughput sequencing was used to profile the TCR beta-chain CDR3 region of every patient. The study's processing was this. The researchers built a classifier to tell apart papillary thyroid cancer patients with distant metastasis, based on CDR3 differences among clinicopathological groups. To measure repertoire diversity the researchers used the Shannon index, while the Morisita-Horn index served to gauge how similar the tumor and blood repertoires were. Using fastp trimming at Q25 and MiXCR clonotype assembly, TCRdb reanalyzed the public sequencing data and kept in-frame beta chains. V and J calls and clone size were set by TCRdb, not the authors. This sample gives about 15,000 clones in total; over 25% of them show up just once. The ten top clones hold roughly 26% of the sample. Before undergoing thyroid surgery, none of the patients had been given any kind of treatment. Patient clinical samples collected from about 2012 to 2018 were retrospectively analysed using T-cell receptor beta sequencing.

On this clone itself: Its binding antigen is unknown. A much larger clone differs from this one at a single base, so this may be a read error.

The CDR3 goes from the cysteine to the phenylalanine over 14 residues. Only the CDR3 DNA stays, 42 bases, in frame from base 1. From V the trimming removes 5 bases and from J it removes 4 bases, while the gene matches leave 7 bases of the junction unaccounted for. CDR1 and CDR2, looked up from the germline V gene, are MDHEN and SYDVKM. Summary of the overall study and its limitations: TCR beta diversity was reported as significantly higher in malignant tumors than in benign nodules, in both blood and tumor samples.

This sequence was found in a female donor with papillary thyroid cancer or a benign thyroid nodule (not recorded which). Some clones in this sample may be carry-over from other donors' samples. The sequencing sample was made of tumor tissue. The chain uses TRBV28 and TRBJ1-1; TRBD1 fits 7 bases in the junction. The bases are TGTGCCAGCAGTATAAACGACAGGGTCACTGAAGCTTTCTTT. Its amino acids are CASSINDRVTEAFF.